This is a list of T cell receptor beta chains from one sample in a study of tumor-infiltrating lymphocytes in oesophageal squamous cell carcinoma. Each CDR3 protein is one row after TCRdb ran MiXCR on the reads. The table has approximately 11,000 distinct CDR3 sequences, 58% seen once; the top ten hold roughly 55%. The sample taken for sequencing was blood. Receptor source: a female donor with esophageal squamous cell carcinoma. The CDR3 runs from the conserved cysteine through the conserved F or W. A D gene is named only where the DNA matches it firmly. Size values are once, few and many counts, or a class for expanded clones, and some rows have none.

J	D	V	size	CDR3	DNA
TRBJ2-5	-	TRBV27	-	CASSLRRSTDTQYF	TGTGCCAGCAGTTTACGGCGGAGCACAGATACGCAGTACTTC
TRBJ1-5	-	TRBV7-6	-	CASSPQQGFVNQPQHF	TGTGCCAGCAGCCCACAACAGGGTTTTGTCAATCAGCCCCAGCATTTT
TRBJ2-7	-	TRBV28	-	CASRDGTQGPYEQYF	TGTGCCAGCAGGGACGGGACTCAAGGACCTTACGAGCAGTACTTC
TRBJ2-1	TRBD2	TRBV7-2	-	CASMKSWGASGRRYNEQFF	TGTGCCAGCATGAAATCGTGGGGGGCTAGCGGGAGGAGGTACAATGAGCAGTTCTTC
TRBJ1-2	-	TRBV6-2/TRBV6-3	many	CASSYRLTNYGYTF	TGTGCCAGCAGTTACAGGCTTACTAACTATGGCTACACCTTC
TRBJ1-4	-	TRBV12-3/TRBV12-4	few	CASSPWTVSEEKLFF	TGTGCCAGCAGTCCCTGGACCGTCTCAGAAGAAAAACTGTTTTTT
TRBJ2-6	-	TRBV5-1	-	CASNLGTGANVLTF	TGCGCCAGCAACTTGGGGACTGGGGCCAACGTCCTGACTTTC
TRBJ1-6	-	TRBV7-2	-	CASSPRQADSPLHF	TGTGCCAGCAGCCCTCGACAGGCAGATTCACCCCTCCACTTT
TRBJ1-2	TRBD1	TRBV7-2	-	CASSLQQGRDGYTF	TGTGCCAGCAGCTTACAACAGGGGCGGGATGGCTACACCTTC
TRBJ2-1	TRBD2	TRBV7-3	-	CASSPRLAGVINEQFF	TGTGCCAGCAGCCCGCGGCTAGCGGGAGTAATCAATGAGCAGTTCTTC
TRBJ1-2	TRBD1	TRBV6-1	few	CASKEGGGLIYGYTF	TGTGCCAGCAAAGAAGGGGGCGGCCTTATCTATGGCTACACCTTC